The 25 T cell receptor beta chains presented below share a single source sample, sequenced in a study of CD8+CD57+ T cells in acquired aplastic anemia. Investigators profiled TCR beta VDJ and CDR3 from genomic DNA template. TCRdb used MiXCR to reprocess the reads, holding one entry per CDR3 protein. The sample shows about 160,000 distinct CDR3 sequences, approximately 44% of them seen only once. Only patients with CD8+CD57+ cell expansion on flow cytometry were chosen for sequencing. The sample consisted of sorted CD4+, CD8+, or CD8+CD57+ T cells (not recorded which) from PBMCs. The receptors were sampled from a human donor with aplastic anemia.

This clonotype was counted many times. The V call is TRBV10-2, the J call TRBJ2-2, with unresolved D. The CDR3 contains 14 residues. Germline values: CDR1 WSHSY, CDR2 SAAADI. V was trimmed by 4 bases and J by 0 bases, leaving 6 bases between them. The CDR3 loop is CASSAVSNTGELFF. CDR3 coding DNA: TGCGCCAGCAGTGCCGTATCGAACACCGGGGAGCTGTTTTTT.

CDR3 bases: TGTGCCAGCAGCCCCCTTAGGGCAGGCTCTGGAAACACCATATATTTT. It yields the protein CASSPLRAGSGNTIYF. The rearrangement links TRBV11-2 to TRBJ1-3, with D unresolved. The V and J ends lost 5 bases and 0 bases respectively, with 14 bases between them. The length of the CDR3 is 16 residues. Germline CDR1 SGHAT, CDR2 FQNNGV.

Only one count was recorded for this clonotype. Here the CDR3 DNA reads TGCAGTGCACAGGACAGGGTTAGCAATCAGCCCCAGCATTTT. It codes for CSAQDRVSNQPQHF. The rearrangement joins TRBV20-1 to TRBJ1-5; 8 nucleotides line up with TRBD1. The V gene end was trimmed by 6 bases and the J gene end by 0 bases; junction bases not matched to a gene: 4. Germline values: CDR1 DFQATT, CDR2 SNEGSKA (reference sequence). The CDR3 totals 14 residues.

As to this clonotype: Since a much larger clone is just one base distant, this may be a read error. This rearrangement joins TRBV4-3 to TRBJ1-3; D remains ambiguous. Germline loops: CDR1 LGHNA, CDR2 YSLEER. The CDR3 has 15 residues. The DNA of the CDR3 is TGCGCCCGCAGCTACGGACGTAGCTCTGGAAACACCATATATTTT. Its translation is CARSYGRSSGNTIYF.

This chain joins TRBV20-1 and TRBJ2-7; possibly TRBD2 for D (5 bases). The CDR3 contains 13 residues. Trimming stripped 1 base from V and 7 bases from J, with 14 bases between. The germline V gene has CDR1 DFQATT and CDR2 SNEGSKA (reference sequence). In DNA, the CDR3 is TGCAGTGCTAGAGTGCCTAACCCGGGGGAGCAGTACTTC. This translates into CSARVPNPGEQYF.

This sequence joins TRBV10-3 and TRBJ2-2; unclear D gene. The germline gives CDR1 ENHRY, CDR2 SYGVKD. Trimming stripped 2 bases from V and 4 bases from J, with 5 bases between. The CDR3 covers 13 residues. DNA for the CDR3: TGTGCCATCAGTGAGGAAGGCACCGGGGAGCTGTTTTTT. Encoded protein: CAISEEGTGELFF.

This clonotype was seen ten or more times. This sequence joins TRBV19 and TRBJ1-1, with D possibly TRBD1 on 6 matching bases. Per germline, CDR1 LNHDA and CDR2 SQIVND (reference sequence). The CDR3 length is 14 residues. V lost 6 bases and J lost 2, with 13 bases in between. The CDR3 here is CASRPGGVNTEAFF. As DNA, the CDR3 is TGTGCCAGTAGGCCTGGGGGCGTTAACACTGAAGCTTTCTTT. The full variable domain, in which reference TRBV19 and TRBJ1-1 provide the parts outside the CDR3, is DGGITQSPKYLFRKEGQNVTLSCEQNLNHDAMYWYRQDPGQGLRLIYYSQIVNDFQKGDIAEGYSVSREKKESFPLTVTSAQKNPTAFYLCASRPGGVNTEAFFGQGTRLTVV.

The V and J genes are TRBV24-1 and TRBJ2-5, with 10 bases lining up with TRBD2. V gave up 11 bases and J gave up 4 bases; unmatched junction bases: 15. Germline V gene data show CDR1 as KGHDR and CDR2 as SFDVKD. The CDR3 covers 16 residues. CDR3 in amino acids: CASSQTSGWGRETQYF. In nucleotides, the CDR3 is TGTGCCAGCAGCCAGACTAGCGGGTGGGGACGAGAGACCCAGTACTTC.

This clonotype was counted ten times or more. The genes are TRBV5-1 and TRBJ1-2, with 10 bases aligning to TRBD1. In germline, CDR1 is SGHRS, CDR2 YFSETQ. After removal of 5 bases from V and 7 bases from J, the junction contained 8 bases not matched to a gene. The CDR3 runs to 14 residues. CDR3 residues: CASRLDRGRAGYTF. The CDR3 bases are TGCGCCAGCAGACTCGACAGGGGGCGGGCTGGCTACACCTTC. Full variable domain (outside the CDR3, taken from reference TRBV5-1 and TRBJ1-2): KAGVTQTPRYLIKTRGQQVTLSCSPISGHRSVSWYQQTPGQGLQFLFEYFSETQRNKGNFPGRFSGRQFSNSRSEMNVSTLELGDSALYLCASRLDRGRAGYTFGSGTRLTVV.

CDR3 bases: TGCGCCAGCAGCTTGGAGAGGGGCAGGGCTGACACTGAAGCTTTCTTT. It codes for CASSLERGRADTEAFF. The chain combines TRBV5-1 with TRBJ1-1, with D possibly TRBD1 on 5 matching bases. V lost 0 bases and J lost 3, with 15 bases in between. The CDR3 consists of 16 residues. Germline V gene sequence: CDR1 SGHRS, CDR2 YFSETQ.

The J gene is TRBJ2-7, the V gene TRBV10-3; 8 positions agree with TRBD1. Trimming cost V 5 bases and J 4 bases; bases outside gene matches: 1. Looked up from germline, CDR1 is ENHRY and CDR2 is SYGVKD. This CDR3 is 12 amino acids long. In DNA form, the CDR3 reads TGTGCCATCAGTCAGGGGGCTTACGAGCAGTACTTC. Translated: CAISQGAYEQYF.

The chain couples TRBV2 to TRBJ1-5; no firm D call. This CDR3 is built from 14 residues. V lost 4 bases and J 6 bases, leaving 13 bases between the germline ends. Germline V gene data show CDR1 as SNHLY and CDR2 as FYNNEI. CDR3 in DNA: TGTGCCAGCAGTGGGGATAGTGCGACTCAGCCCCAGCATTTT. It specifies CASSGDSATQPQHF.

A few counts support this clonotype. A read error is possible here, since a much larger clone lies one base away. The chain's CDR3 is CASNLELAHEQFF. Here the CDR3 DNA reads TGTGCCAGCAACTTGGAACTAGCTCATGAGCAGTTCTTC. This chain links TRBV7-2 with TRBJ2-1; perhaps TRBD2 as D (6 bases). The CDR3 totals 13 residues. Germline CDR1 reads SGHTA; CDR2 reads FQGNSA. The V gene lost 7 bases and the J gene lost 8 bases, with 15 bases spanning the gap.

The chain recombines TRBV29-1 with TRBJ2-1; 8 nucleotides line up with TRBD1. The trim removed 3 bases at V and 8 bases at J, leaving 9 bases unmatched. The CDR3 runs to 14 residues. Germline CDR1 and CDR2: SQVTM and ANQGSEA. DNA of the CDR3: TGCAGCGTTGACAGGGGGCAAGTAATTGATGAGCAGTTCTTC. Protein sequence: CSVDRGQVIDEQFF.

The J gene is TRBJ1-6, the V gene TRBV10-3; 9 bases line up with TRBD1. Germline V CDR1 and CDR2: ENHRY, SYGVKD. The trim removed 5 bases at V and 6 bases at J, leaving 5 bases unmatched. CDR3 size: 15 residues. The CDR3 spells CAISLGTGSNSPLHF. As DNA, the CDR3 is TGTGCCATCAGTTTGGGGACAGGGTCTAATTCACCCCTCCACTTT.

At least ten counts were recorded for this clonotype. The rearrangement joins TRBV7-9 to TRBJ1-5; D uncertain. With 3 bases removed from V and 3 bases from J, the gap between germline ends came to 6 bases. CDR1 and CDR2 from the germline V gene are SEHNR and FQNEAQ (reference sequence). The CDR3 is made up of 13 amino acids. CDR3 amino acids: CASSLQYNQPQHF. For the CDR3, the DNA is TGTGCCAGCAGCTTGCAGTACAATCAGCCCCAGCATTTT.

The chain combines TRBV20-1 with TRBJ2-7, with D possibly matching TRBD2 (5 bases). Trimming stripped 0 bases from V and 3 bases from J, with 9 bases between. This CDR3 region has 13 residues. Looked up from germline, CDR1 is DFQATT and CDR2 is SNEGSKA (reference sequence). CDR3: CSARDQADYEQYF. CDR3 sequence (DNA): TGCAGTGCTAGAGATCAAGCGGACTACGAGCAGTACTTC.

The CDR3 DNA is TGCAGCGTTCCCGTGGTAGGGACCCTTAGGGATGAGCAGTTCTTC. Translation: CSVPVVGTLRDEQFF. This chain joins TRBV29-1 and TRBJ2-1; D tentatively reads TRBD1 or TRBD2 (5 bases each). Between the trimmed V and J ends, which lost 5 bases and 8 bases, there was a span of 22 bases. Looked up from germline, CDR1 is SQVTM and CDR2 is ANQGSEA. CDR3 length equals 15 residues.

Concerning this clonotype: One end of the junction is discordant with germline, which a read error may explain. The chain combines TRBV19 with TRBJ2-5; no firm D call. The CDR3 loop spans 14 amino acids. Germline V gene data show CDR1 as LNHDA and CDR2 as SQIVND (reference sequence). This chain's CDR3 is CASSQDRTGETQYF. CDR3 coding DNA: TGCGCCAGCAGCCAAGATAGGACCGGGGAGACCCAGTACTTC.

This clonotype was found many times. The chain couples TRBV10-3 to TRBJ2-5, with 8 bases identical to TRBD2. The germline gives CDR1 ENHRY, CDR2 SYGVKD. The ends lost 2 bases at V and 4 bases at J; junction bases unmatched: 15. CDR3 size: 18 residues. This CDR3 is CAISEGVGSGRTRETQYF. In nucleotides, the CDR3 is TGTGCCATCAGTGAGGGGGTGGGGAGCGGGAGAACCCGAGAGACCCAGTACTTC.

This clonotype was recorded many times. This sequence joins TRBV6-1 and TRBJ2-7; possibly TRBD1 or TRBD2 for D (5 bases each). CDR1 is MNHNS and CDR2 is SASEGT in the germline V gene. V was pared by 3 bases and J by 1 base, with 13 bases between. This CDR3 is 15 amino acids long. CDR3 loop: CASSDGTVVSYEQYF. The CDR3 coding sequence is TGTGCCAGCAGTGATGGGACCGTAGTTTCCTACGAGCAGTACTTC.

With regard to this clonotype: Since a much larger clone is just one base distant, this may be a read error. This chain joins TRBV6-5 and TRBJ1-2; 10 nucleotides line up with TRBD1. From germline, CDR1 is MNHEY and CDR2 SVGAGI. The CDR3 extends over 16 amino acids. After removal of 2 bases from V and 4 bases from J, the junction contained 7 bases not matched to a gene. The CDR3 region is CASSYPRGQGSYGYTF. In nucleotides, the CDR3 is TGTGCCAGCAGTTACCCTCGGGGACAGGGGTCCTATGGCTACACCTTC.

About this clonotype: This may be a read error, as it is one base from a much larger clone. CDR3 nucleotide sequence: TGTGCCAGCAGCCGAGACCGGATCGCTGAAGCTTCCTTT. It yields the protein CASSRDRIAEASF. The chain is built from TRBV7-2 and TRBJ1-1; D unclear. CDR3 size: 13 residues. Germline V CDR1 and CDR2: SGHTA, FQGNSA. The entire variable domain, with the rest obtained from reference TRBV7-2 and TRBJ1-1, is as follows: GAGVSQSPSNKVTEKGKDVELRCDPISGHTALYWYRQSLGQGLEFLIYFQGNSAPDKSGLPSDRFSAERTGGSVSTLTIQRTQQEDSAVYLCASSRDRIAEASFGQGTRLTVV.

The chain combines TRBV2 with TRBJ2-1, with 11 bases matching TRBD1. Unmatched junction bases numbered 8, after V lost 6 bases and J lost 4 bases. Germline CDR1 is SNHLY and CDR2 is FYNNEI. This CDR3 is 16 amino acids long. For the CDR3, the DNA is TGTGCCAGCAGCGATACCGGGACAGGGGGTTACAATGAGCAGTTCTTC. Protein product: CASSDTGTGGYNEQFF. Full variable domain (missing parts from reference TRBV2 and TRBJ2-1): EPEVTQTPSHQVTQMGQEVILRCVPISNHLYFYWYRQILGQKVEFLVSFYNNEISEKSEIFDDQFSVERPDGSNFTLKIRSTKLEDSAMYFCASSDTGTGGYNEQFFGPGTRLTVL.

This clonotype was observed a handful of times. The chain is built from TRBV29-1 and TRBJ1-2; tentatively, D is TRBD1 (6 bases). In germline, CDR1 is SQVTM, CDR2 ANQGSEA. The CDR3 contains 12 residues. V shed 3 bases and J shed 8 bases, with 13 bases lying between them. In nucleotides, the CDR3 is TGCAGCGTTGAGCTGACAGGCGGAGGCTACACCTTC. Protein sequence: CSVELTGGGYTF.